This TCR beta chain derives from a study of long-term antiretroviral therapy in people with HIV. As for this clone: Its antigen is unidentified.

It was version v3.0 of the immunoSEQ assay that was run at survey level. Assay used: immunoSEQ multiplex PCR; TCRdb lists only in-frame clones, some missing. The data hold around 15,000 clones, with approximately 75% observed a single time. V was trimmed by 7 bases and J by 4 bases, leaving 16 bases between them. CDR3 length equals 15 residues. CDR1 is MNHNS, CDR2 SASEGT, per germline. Study-wide findings and caveats: Blood dates from the mid-2000s to the late 2010s, possibly under older ART regimens.

The chain recombines TRBV6-1 with TRBJ2-2; the D gene could be TRBD1 or TRBD2 (6 bases each). The sample was unsorted PBMCs, taken 1.5 years before starting antiretroviral therapy. The TCR sequence derives from a woman in her forties or fifties with HIV. The DNA for the CDR3 is TGTGCCAGCAAGGGGTGGGGGGCAGGCACCGGGGAGCTGTTTTTT. Amino acid sequence: CASKGWGAGTGELFF.